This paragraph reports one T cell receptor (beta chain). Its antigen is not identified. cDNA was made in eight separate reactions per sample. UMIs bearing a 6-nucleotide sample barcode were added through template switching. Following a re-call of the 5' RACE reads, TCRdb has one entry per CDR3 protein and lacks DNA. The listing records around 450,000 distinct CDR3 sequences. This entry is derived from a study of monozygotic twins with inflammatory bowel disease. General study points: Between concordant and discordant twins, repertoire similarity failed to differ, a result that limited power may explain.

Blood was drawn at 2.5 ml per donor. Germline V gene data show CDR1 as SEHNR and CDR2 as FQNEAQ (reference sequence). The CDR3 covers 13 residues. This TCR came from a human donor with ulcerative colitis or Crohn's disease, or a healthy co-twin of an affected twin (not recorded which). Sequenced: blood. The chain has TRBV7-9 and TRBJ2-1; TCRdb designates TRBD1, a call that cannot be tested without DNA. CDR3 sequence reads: CASREGQFDEQFF. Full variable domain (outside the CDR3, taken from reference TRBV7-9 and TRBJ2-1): DTGVSQNPRHKITKRGQNVTFRCDPISEHNRLYWYRQTLGQGPEFLTYFQNEAQLEKSRLLSDRFSAERPKGSFSTLEIQRTEQGDSAMYLCASREGQFDEQFFGPGTRLTVL.